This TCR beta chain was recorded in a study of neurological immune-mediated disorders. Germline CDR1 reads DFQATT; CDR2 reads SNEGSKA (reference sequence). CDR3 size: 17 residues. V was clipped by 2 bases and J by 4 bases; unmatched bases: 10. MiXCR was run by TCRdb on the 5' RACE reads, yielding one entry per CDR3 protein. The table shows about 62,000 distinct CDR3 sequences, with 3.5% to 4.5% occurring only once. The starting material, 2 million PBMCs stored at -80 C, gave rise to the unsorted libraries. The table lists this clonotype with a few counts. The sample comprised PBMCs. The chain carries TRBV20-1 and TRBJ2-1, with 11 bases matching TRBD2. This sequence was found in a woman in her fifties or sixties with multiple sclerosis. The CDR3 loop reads CSARLAGGPITYNEQFF. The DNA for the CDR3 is TGCAGTGCTAGACTAGCGGGAGGCCCCATCACTTACAATGAGCAGTTCTTC.